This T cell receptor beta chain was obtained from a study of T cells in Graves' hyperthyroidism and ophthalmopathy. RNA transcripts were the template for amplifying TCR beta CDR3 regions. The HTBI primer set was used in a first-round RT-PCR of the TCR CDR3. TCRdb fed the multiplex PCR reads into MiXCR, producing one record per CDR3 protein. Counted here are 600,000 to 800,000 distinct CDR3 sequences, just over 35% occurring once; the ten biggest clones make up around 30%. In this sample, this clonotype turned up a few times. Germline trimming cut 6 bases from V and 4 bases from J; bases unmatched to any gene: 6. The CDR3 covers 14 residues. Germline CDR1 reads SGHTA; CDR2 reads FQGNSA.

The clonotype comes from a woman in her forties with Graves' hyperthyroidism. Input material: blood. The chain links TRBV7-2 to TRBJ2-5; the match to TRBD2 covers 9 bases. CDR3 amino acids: CASSYQREVETQYF. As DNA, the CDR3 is TGTGCCAGCAGTTACCAGCGGGAGGTAGAGACCCAGTACTTC.